This entry features one T cell receptor (beta chain) sequence. The record originates from a study of blood T cell repertoires in COVID-19. The CDR3 spans 16 residues. V dropped 6 bases and J dropped 2; count of bases not matched to a gene: 4. Germline V CDR1 and CDR2: SGHVS, FNYEAQ. Sequencing was performed with immunoSEQ multiplex PCR; in TCRdb, only in-frame clones are kept and a portion is missing. The sample yields about 300,000 clones, about four fifths seen once. Input material: peripheral blood. The origin of this receptor is a woman in her forties or fifties who had recovered from COVID-19. The J gene is TRBJ2-2, the V gene TRBV7-6, with 12 bases lining up with TRBD1. CDR3 loop: CASREGQGANTGELFF. Here the CDR3 DNA reads TGTGCCAGCAGAGAGGGACAGGGGGCAAACACCGGGGAGCTGTTTTTT.